The 3 T cell receptor beta chains in this list originate from one sample, sequenced in a study of cytomegalovirus exposure and HLA in healthy donors. The PCR contained 60 Vbeta and 13 Jbeta primers. Libraries were prepared by immunoSEQ multiplex PCR; TCRdb keeps only in-frame clonotypes and omits some of them. The sample holds over 100,000 clones, more than 65% seen once. Specimen: PBMCs. The receptor source for this set is a woman aged 30 to 39 in good health and CMV-seronegative.

The rearrangement links TRBV6-5 to TRBJ1-2; a weak D match, TRBD1 (5 bases). The V gene lost 4 bases and the J gene lost 8 bases, with 23 bases spanning the gap. There are 16 residues in the CDR3. Germline V lookup: CDR1 MNHEY, CDR2 SVGAGI. Here the CDR3 reads CASSSSKTGTSSGYTF. CDR3 nucleotides: TGTGCCAGCAGTTCGTCTAAGACCGGGACTTCGTCGGGCTACACCTTC.

The V gene is TRBV6-1, the J gene TRBJ2-3; maybe TRBD2 (5 bases). CDR1 and CDR2 (germline): MNHNS, SASEGT. The CDR3 runs 15 residues. V was cut by 6 bases and J by 1 base, with 14 bases left in between. The CDR3 bases are TGTGCCAGCAGGGCCCAAAACGGGGGCACAGATACGCAGTATTTT. It codes for CASRAQNGGTDTQYF.

V gene TRBV29-1 combines with J gene TRBJ1-2; TRBD1 is a possible D gene (5 bases). With 0 bases removed from V and 6 bases from J, the gap between germline ends came to 20 bases. Germline V gene data show CDR1 as SQVTM and CDR2 as ANQGSEA. The CDR3 has 16 amino acids. This CDR3 reads CSVEDLMGGESDGYTF. The CDR3 nucleotides are TGCAGCGTTGAAGATCTGATGGGAGGGGAGTCTGATGGCTACACCTTC.